In this sample, the clone carrying this T cell receptor beta chain turned up a few times. Its antigen remains unknown. The entry originates in a study of T cell repertoires in aging, cancer and after chemotherapy. Peripheral blood genomic DNA, not sorted cells or RNA, was the template. Study observations and caveats: Untreated cancer patients had significantly lower blood TCR diversity than age-matched healthy donors.

Germline V CDR1 and CDR2: SGHRS, YFSETQ. The CDR3 runs to 15 residues. Between the trimmed V and J ends, which lost 0 bases and 0 bases, there was a span of 8 bases. Rearranged V-D-J TRB sequences were amplified with a mixed TRB-A/B primer pool. MiXCR, run by TCRdb on the multiplex PCR reads, gives a single entry per CDR3 protein. Of under 9,000 distinct CDR3 sequences listed, roughly 31% are singletons. The J gene is TRBJ2-3, the V gene TRBV5-1; D is perhaps TRBD2 (5 bases). Sequenced input: blood. This clonotype originated in a human donor with a blood cancer. The CDR3 loop is CASSLGTDSTDTQYF. The CDR3 DNA follows: TGCGCCAGCAGCTTGGGGACTGATAGCACAGATACGCAGTATTTT.